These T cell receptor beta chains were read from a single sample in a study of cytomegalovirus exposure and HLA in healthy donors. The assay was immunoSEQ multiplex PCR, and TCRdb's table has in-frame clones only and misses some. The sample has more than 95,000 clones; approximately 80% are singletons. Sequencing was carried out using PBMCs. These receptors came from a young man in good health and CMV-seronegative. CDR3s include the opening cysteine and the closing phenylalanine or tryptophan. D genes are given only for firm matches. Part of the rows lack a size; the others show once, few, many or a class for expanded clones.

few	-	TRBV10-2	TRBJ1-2	TGCGCCAGCAGTGAGTTGGTCCCGGTGGGGACTTATGGCTACACCTTC	CASSELVPVGTYGYTF
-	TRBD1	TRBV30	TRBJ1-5	TGTGCCTGGAGTGTTTTCGGGACAGCGAATCAGCCCCAGCATTTT	CAWSVFGTANQPQHF
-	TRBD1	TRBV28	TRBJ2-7	TGTGCCAGCAGCCGGCGGACAGGGGTGGGCTACGAGCAGTACTTC	CASSRRTGVGYEQYF
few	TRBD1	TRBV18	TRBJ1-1	TGTGCCAGCTCAGGACAGGTGAACACTGAAGCTTTCTTT	CASSGQVNTEAFF
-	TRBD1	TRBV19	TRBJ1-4	TGTGCCAGTAGTACGAACAGGGGAAACGAAAAACTGTTTTTT	CASSTNRGNEKLFF
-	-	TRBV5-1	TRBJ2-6	TGCGCCAGCAGCGTATTACAGGGCCTCAGCTCTGGGGCCAACGTCCTGACTTTC	CASSVLQGLSSGANVLTF
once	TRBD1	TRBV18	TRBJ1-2	TGTGCCAGCTCACAAACCGGGACAGGGGGCGGCTCAAGGGTCTATGGCTACACCTTC	CASSQTGTGGGSRVYGYTF
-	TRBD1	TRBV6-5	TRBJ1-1	TGTGCCAGCAGCCGTACCCACAGGGGGAGGACTGAAGCTTTCTTT	CASSRTHRGRTEAFF
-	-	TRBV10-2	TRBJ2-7	TGCGCCAGCAGTGATTATCTGGTCTCGAACGAGCAGTACTTC	CASSDYLVSNEQYF
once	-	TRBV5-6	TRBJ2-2	TGTGCCAGCAGCAGAGCGGGCGCGAACACCGGGGAGCTGTTTTTT	CASSRAGANTGELFF